These 10 T cell receptor beta chains were all obtained from the same sample, sequenced in a study of T cells after yellow fever vaccination. In TCRdb, the 5' RACE reads were re-called with MiXCR into one record per CDR3 protein. The repertoire holds hundreds of thousands of distinct CDR3 sequences, with 9% to 15% as singletons. This sample comprised PBMCs, obtained on the day of the yellow fever booster vaccination. Source of these receptors: a man between 25 and 39 years old who received the YFV17D yellow fever vaccine.

At least ten counts were recorded for this clonotype. The chain has TRBV20-1 and TRBJ2-1; TRBD1 agrees at 7 bases. CDR1 and CDR2 from the germline V gene are DFQATT and SNEGSKA (reference sequence). CDR3 length equals 15 residues. J gave up 5 bases and V 3 bases, and 10 bases lay outside the gene matches. Here the CDR3 reads CSASFGTDINNEQFF. The CDR3 nucleotides read TGCAGTGCTAGTTTTGGGACAGATATTAACAATGAGCAGTTCTTC.

This clonotype was recorded at least ten times. The gene calls are TRBV9 and TRBJ1-1; D might be TRBD1 (5 bases). The V gene's germline CDR1 is SGDLS and CDR2 YYNGEE. The V end lost 5 bases, the J end lost 4 bases, and 18 bases lay between the germline ends. The CDR3 consists of 15 residues. The CDR3 DNA sequence: TGTGCCAGCAGTGGAACCGGGGCGGTAGGCACTGAAGCTTTCTTT. Translation: CASSGTGAVGTEAFF. Drawing the rest from reference TRBV9 and TRBJ1-1, the complete variable domain is DSGVTQTPKHLITATGQRVTLRCSPRSGDLSVYWYQQSLDQGLQFLIQYYNGEERAKGNILERFSAQQFPDLHSELNLSSLELGDSALYFCASSGTGAVGTEAFFGQGTRLTVV.

V usage is TRBV25-1 and J usage is TRBJ1-2; 7 bases map to TRBD1. Germline values: CDR1 MGHDK, CDR2 SYGVNS. J lost 4 bases, V lost 6 bases, and 5 bases had no gene match. The CDR3 totals 13 residues. The CDR3 nucleotides read TGTGCCAGCAGCTCAGGGGGAACCTATGGCTACACCTTC. Residues: CASSSGGTYGYTF.

This clonotype was picked up a small number of times. Relative to the germline gene, one junction end is altered; a read error may explain this. The chain carries TRBV12-3 or TRBV12-4 and TRBJ1-2, with TRBD1 matching over 10 bases. This CDR3 is 11 amino acids long. CDR3: CASSPDRGLSF. The CDR3 DNA follows: TGTGCCAGCAGTCCCGACAGGGGGCTCTCCTTC.

The J gene is TRBJ2-2, the V gene TRBV20-1; maybe TRBD2 (6 bases). V was trimmed by 4 bases and J by 9 bases, leaving 18 bases between them. Germline V gives CDR1 DFQATT, CDR2 SNEGSKA (reference sequence). The CDR3 has 14 amino acids. The CDR3 sequence is CSATLGLADRELFF. The DNA for the CDR3 is TGCAGTGCTACGTTGGGACTCGCCGACCGGGAGCTGTTTTTT.

The chain recombines TRBV19 with TRBJ2-7, with 10 bases matching TRBD1. The CDR3 consists of 15 residues. Germline V CDR1 and CDR2: LNHDA, SQIVND (reference sequence). V shed 4 bases, J shed 5 bases, and the junction held 8 bases outside the gene matches. The CDR3 DNA reads as TGTGCCAGTAGTAGCTCGACAGGGGGCTGGAACGAGCAGTACTTC. This gives the protein CASSSSTGGWNEQYF.

This clonotype was seen many times. The V and J genes are TRBV9 and TRBJ2-3; TRBD2 aligns across 11 bases. The CDR3 has 15 amino acids. V lost 3 bases and J lost 3; bases outside the gene matches: 3. Germline lookup yields CDR1 SGDLS and CDR2 YYNGEE. DNA of the CDR3: TGTGCCAGCAGCGCCACTAGCGGGAGAACAGATACGCAGTATTTT. Translated, it gives CASSATSGRTDTQYF.

CDR3 sequence reads: CASSLRWSTDTQYF. The CDR3 DNA reads as TGTGCCAGCAGCCTCCGGTGGAGCACAGATACGCAGTATTTT. V is TRBV9 and J is TRBJ2-3; D not resolved. Per germline, CDR1 SGDLS and CDR2 YYNGEE. CDR3 length: 14 residues. Trimming stripped 4 bases from V and 0 bases from J, with 9 bases between.

This clonotype has only a few counts. V gene TRBV7-8 combines with J gene TRBJ1-2; 11 bases align to TRBD1. V was pared by 5 bases and J by 6 bases, with 8 bases of the junction left unmatched. The CDR3 spans 15 residues. Germline values: CDR1 SGHVS, CDR2 FQNEAQ. The CDR3 region has the DNA TGTGCCAGCAGCCCTGGGCGGGACAGGGGGGATGGCTACACCTTC. Its translation is CASSPGRDRGDGYTF.

The chain couples TRBV24-1 to TRBJ2-7; D unresolved. Germline loops: CDR1 KGHDR, CDR2 SFDVKD. The V gene lost 3 bases and the J gene lost 4 bases, with 9 bases spanning the gap. CDR3 length: 13 amino acids. This CDR3 is CATSDPTTYEQYF. The CDR3 DNA follows: TGTGCCACCAGTGATCCCACGACATACGAGCAGTACTTC.